The TCR beta chain under discussion was sequenced for a study of response to subunit inactivated influenza vaccine. Overall study results and limits: The authors offered the suggestion that each seasonal influenza vaccination recruits few new T cells.

Each CDR3 protein gets one entry after TCRdb re-called the RT-PCR reads with MiXCR. The sample lists 530,000 or so distinct CDR3 sequences, approximately 10% occurring once. Of note for this clonotype: No antigen is known for it.

Germline CDR1 and CDR2: SGHAT and FQNNGV. The CDR3 totals 14 residues. V lost 5 bases to trimming and J lost 6 bases, with 17 bases between them. The origin of this receptor is a man between 45 and 60 years old who received an inactivated influenza vaccine. The chain combines TRBV11-2 with TRBJ2-7; TRBD1 might be the D (5 bases). The sequenced sample was PBMCs from blood, obtained on the day of vaccination. CDR3 loop: CASSKIQGFGEQYF. As DNA, the CDR3 is TGTGCCAGCAGCAAGATCCAGGGATTTGGCGAGCAGTACTTC.